One sample yielded the 15 T cell receptor beta chains listed below, sequenced in a study of OX40 agonist ivuxolimab in advanced cancers. Assay: immunoSEQ multiplex PCR; the TCRdb copy retains only in-frame clones and omits some. The sample lists approximately 68,000 clones, approximately 90% occurring once. This specimen was CD4+ or CD8+ T cells sorted from blood, taken in a trial of the OX40 agonist ivuxolimab. The source of these receptors is an adult with an advanced solid tumor such as melanoma, head and neck, liver or kidney cancer.

This clone was seen a single time. V is TRBV29-1 and J is TRBJ2-3; 7 positions match TRBD1. J gave up 0 bases and V 6 bases, and 6 bases lay outside the gene matches. In germline, CDR1 is SQVTM, CDR2 ANQGSEA. This CDR3 contains 14 residues. CDR3 in DNA: TGCAGCGTAGCCGGGACAGATAGCACAGATACGCAGTATTTT. This sequence encodes CSVAGTDSTDTQYF.

CDR3 loop: CASRGTKRGYYNEQFF. The CDR3 region has the DNA TGCGCCAGCAGGGGGACCAAAAGGGGGTATTACAATGAGCAGTTCTTC. The chain recombines TRBV5-1 with TRBJ2-1, with a weak D call TRBD1 (6 bases). The CDR3 is 16 residues long. V dropped 5 bases and J dropped 4 bases, with 19 bases sitting between them. Germline V gene lookup returns CDR1 SGHRS and CDR2 YFSETQ.

The genes are TRBV30 and TRBJ1-1, with unresolved D. The CDR3 is made up of 13 amino acids. Germline V gene lookup returns CDR1 GTSNPN and CDR2 SVGIG (reference sequence). Trimming pared 3 bases from V and 3 bases from J, leaving 11 bases between. The chain's CDR3 is CAWRVGRDTEAFF. CDR3 nucleotides: TGTGCCTGGAGGGTCGGGCGGGACACTGAAGCTTTCTTT.

The chain carries TRBV10-1 and TRBJ2-1, with unresolved D. Germline V lookup: CDR1 WNHNN, CDR2 SYGVQD (reference sequence). With 9 bases removed from V and 4 bases from J, the gap between germline ends came to 7 bases. There are 11 residues in the CDR3. Here the CDR3 DNA reads TGCGCCAGTAAACGTTACAATGAGCAGTTCTTC. Translation gives CASKRYNEQFF.

The chain is built from TRBV29-1 and TRBJ1-1; TRBD1 matches 8 bases. There are 14 residues in the CDR3. The ends lost 2 bases at V and 1 base at J; junction bases unmatched: 3. CDR1 and CDR2 (germline): SQVTM, ANQGSEA. CDR3 sequence: CSVESGTGNTEAFF. The CDR3 DNA follows: TGCAGCGTTGAAAGCGGGACAGGGAACACTGAAGCTTTCTTT.

This clone was seen only a few times. The V gene is TRBV9, the J gene TRBJ1-3; a weak D match, TRBD1 (5 bases). The V end was cut by 1 base, the J end by 4 bases, with 27 bases between. Germline V gives CDR1 SGDLS, CDR2 YYNGEE. The length of the CDR3 is 20 residues. The CDR3 reads CASSVRPLGQGDFVGNTIYF. In DNA, the CDR3 is TGTGCCAGCAGCGTACGACCCCTTGGCCAGGGTGACTTTGTGGGAAACACCATATATTTT.

The genes are TRBV5-1 and TRBJ1-2; D call uncertain. Germline V gene sequence: CDR1 SGHRS, CDR2 YFSETQ. CDR3 length equals 14 residues. Deletions cut 1 base from V and 2 bases from J, with 9 bases between. The CDR3 loop reads CASSLIDINYGYTF. CDR3 DNA: TGCGCCAGCAGCTTGATTGACATAAACTATGGCTACACCTTC.

This CDR3 reads CAINGGRNNEQFF. The CDR3 coding sequence is TGTGCCATCAATGGGGGGAGAAACAATGAGCAGTTCTTC. This chain connects TRBV10-3 to TRBJ2-1; possible D gene TRBD2, 6 bases. Per germline, CDR1 ENHRY and CDR2 SYGVKD. The CDR3 length is 13 residues. The ends were cut back, 7 bases at V and 5 bases at J, with 12 bases in the middle.

The chain combines TRBV2 with TRBJ1-1, with D perhaps matching TRBD1 (5 bases). Trimming left V 7 bases short and J 1 base short, with 10 bases between. Germline-derived CDR1 and CDR2 are SNHLY and FYNNEI. This CDR3 has 13 amino acids. The CDR3 DNA is TGTGCCAGCATTATACAGGAGAACACTGAAGCTTTCTTT. Protein: CASIIQENTEAFF.

The chain joins TRBV27 to TRBJ2-3, with TRBD2 identical over 10 bases. The CDR3 sequence is 14 residues long. Germline CDR1 reads MNHEY; CDR2 reads SMNVEV (reference sequence). V was pared by 2 bases and J by 6 bases, with 2 bases of the junction left unmatched. CDR3 protein: CASSLLAGVDTQYF. The CDR3 nucleotides read TGTGCCAGCAGTTTACTAGCGGGAGTCGATACGCAGTATTTT.

The rearrangement uses TRBV19 and TRBJ1-1; D not resolved. Germline V CDR1 and CDR2: LNHDA, SQIVND (reference sequence). Trimming shortened V by 1 base and J by 1 base, and 10 bases separated the two germline ends. CDR3 length: 15 residues. As DNA, the CDR3 is TGTGCCAGTAGTATAGCGGGTCGCAGGAACACTGAAGCTTTCTTT. Translation gives CASSIAGRRNTEAFF.

The chain recombines TRBV7-9 with TRBJ1-4; D remains ambiguous. The CDR3 is 13 residues long. Trimming stripped 2 bases from V and 5 bases from J, with 6 bases between. In germline, CDR1 is SEHNR, CDR2 FQNEAQ (reference sequence). CDR3 protein: CASSLRTNEKLFF. CDR3 DNA: TGTGCCAGCAGCTTACGGACGAATGAAAAACTGTTTTTT.

The chain carries TRBV5-4 and TRBJ1-2; D is perhaps TRBD1 (6 bases). V was clipped by 0 bases and J by 0 bases, with 9 bases between them. This CDR3 is 15 amino acids long. CDR1 and CDR2 from the germline V gene are SGHNT and YYREEE (reference sequence). The CDR3 protein is CASSLGTESNYGYTF. CDR3 sequence (DNA): TGTGCCAGCAGCTTGGGGACAGAATCTAACTATGGCTACACCTTC.

V and J are TRBV30 and TRBJ2-7, with 7 bases aligning to TRBD1. The CDR3 extends over 12 amino acids. CDR1 and CDR2 from the germline V gene are GTSNPN and SVGIG (reference sequence). V was pared by 2 bases and J by 3 bases, with 1 base of the junction left unmatched. CDR3 bases: TGTGCCTGGAGTCGACAGGGCTACGAGCAGTACTTC. Its translation is CAWSRQGYEQYF.

The J gene is TRBJ1-1, the V gene TRBV9; no firm D call. The CDR3 runs to 14 residues. Germline CDR1 is SGDLS and CDR2 is YYNGEE. V was clipped by 0 bases and J by 2 bases, with 8 bases between them. CDR3 DNA sequence: TGTGCCAGCAGCGTAGATTTGGTAAACACTGAAGCTTTCTTT. The encoded protein is CASSVDLVNTEAFF.